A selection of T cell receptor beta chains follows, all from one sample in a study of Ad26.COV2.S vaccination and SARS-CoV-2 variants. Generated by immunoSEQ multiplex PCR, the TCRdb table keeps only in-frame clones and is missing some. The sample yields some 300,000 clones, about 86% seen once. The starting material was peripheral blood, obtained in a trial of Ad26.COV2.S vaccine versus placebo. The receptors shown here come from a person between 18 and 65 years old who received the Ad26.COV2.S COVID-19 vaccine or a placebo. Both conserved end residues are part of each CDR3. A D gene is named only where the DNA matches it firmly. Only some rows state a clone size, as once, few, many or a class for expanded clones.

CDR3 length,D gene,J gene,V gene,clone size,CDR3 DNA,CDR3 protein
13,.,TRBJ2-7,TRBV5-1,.,TGCGCCAGCAGCTCGATGGGCAGGGCCGAGCAGTACTTC,CASSSMGRAEQYF
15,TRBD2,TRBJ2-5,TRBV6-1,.,TGTGCCAGCAGTTTCCAGCGGGGGGGCGCGGAGACCCAGTACTTC,CASSFQRGGAETQYF
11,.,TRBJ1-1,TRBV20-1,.,TGCAGTGCTAGAGCGGCGCAGGGATCGGGTTTT,CSARAAQGSGF
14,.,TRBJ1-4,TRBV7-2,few,TGTGCCAGCAGCCTAGAGGGGGAGGAAGAAAAACTGTTTTTT,CASSLEGEEEKLFF
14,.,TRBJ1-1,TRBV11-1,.,TGTGCCAGCGGGTGGGGAGGGCCGGACACTGAAGCTTTCTTT,CASGWGGPDTEAFF
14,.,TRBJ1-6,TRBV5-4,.,TGTGCCAGCAGCTTGACAGGGAATAATTCACCCCTCCACTTT,CASSLTGNNSPLHF
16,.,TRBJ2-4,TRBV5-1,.,TGCGCCAGCAGCGCCCAACAGGGACTAGCCAAAAACATTCAGTACTTC,CASSAQQGLAKNIQYF
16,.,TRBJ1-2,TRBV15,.,TGTGCCACCAGCAGAGAGGGGGTAAAAACTAACTATGGCTACACCTTC,CATSREGVKTNYGYTF
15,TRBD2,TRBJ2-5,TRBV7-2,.,TGTGCCAGCAGCTTAGGACTAGCGGGGGTGGAGACCCAGTACTTC,CASSLGLAGVETQYF
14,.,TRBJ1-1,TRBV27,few,TGTGCCAGCAGAAGGATGGGGGGAACCACTGAAGCTTTCTTT,CASRRMGGTTEAFF
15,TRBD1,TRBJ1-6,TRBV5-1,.,TGCGCCAGCAGCCCCGGACAGGGGGCTCGGTCACCCCTCCACTTT,CASSPGQGARSPLHF
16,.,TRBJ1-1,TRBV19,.,TGTGCCAGTAGTATTCTGGAGGGCAGGGTGAGCACTGAAGCTTTCTTT,CASSILEGRVSTEAFF
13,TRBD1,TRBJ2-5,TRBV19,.,TGTGCCAGTAGTACCGGGACAGGCGGGACCCAGTACTTC,CASSTGTGGTQYF
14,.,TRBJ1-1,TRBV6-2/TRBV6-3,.,TGTGCCAGCAGTTGGGGGCACGGGGCAGAAAAAGCTTTCTTT,CASSWGHGAEKAFF
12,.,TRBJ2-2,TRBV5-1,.,TGCGCCAGCAGCCTAGACACCGGGGAGCTGTTTTTT,CASSLDTGELFF
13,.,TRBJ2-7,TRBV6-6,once,TGTGCCAGCAGCGGCCGGATAAACTACGAGCAGTACTTC,CASSGRINYEQYF
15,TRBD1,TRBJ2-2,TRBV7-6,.,TGTGCCAGCAGCCTGGGACAGCTGGGATCCGGGGAGCTGTTTTTT,CASSLGQLGSGELFF
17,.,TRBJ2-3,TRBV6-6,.,TGTGCCAGCAGTCCACTCCGCGGGGGCACGGGCACAGATACGCAGTATTTT,CASSPLRGGTGTDTQYF
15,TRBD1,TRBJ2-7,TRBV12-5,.,TGTGCTAGTGGCCGTCGCCAGGGGGCTTCCTACGAGCAGTACTTC,CASGRRQGASYEQYF
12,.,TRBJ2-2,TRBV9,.,TGTGCCAGCAGCGTGTATATGGGGGAGCTGTTTTTT,CASSVYMGELFF
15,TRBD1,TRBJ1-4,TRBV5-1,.,TGCGCCAGCAGCTCGGCAGGGGGTCCTAATGAAAAACTGTTTTTT,CASSSAGGPNEKLFF
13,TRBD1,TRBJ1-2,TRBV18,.,TGTGCCAGCTCACCTCTGACAGGGTATGGCTACACCTTC,CASSPLTGYGYTF
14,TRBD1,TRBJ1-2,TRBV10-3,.,TGTGCCATCAGTGTAGGACAGGGAGGCTATGGCTACACCTTC,CAISVGQGGYGYTF
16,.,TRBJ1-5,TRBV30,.,TGTGCCTGGAGTCCCCCCGGAGCGGGGTACAATCAGCCCCAGCATTTT,CAWSPPGAGYNQPQHF
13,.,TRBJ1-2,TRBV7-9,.,TGTGCCAGCAGCTTAGCACAGTCCTATGGCTACACCTTC,CASSLAQSYGYTF
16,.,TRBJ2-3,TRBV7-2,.,TGTGCCAGCAGCTTGTCGGGGGCGGTGTCCACAGATACGCAGTATTTT,CASSLSGAVSTDTQYF
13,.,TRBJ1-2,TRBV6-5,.,TGTGCCAGCAGTTACGGGGGGGACTATGGCTACACCTTC,CASSYGGDYGYTF
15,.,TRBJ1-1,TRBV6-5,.,TGTGCCAGCAGTTACTCCCTTTCTCTGAACACTGAAGCTTTCTTT,CASSYSLSLNTEAFF
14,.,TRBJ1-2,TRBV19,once,TGTGCCAGTAGTATCGGGGGGCATAGCTATGGCTACACCTTC,CASSIGGHSYGYTF
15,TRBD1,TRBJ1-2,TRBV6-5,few,TGTGCCAGCAGTCCCCCCGGACAGGGGATTTATGGCTACACCTTC,CASSPPGQGIYGYTF
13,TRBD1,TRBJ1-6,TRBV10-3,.,TGTGCCGCGCGGGGACAGGCCAATTCACCCCTCCACTTT,CAARGQANSPLHF
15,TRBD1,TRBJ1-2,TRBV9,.,TGTGCCAGCAGCCGGACAGGGGGGACTAACTATGGCTACACCTTC,CASSRTGGTNYGYTF
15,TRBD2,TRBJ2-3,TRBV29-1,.,TGCAGCGGAACGGGACTAGCGGGGGGTACAGATACGCAGTATTTT,CSGTGLAGGTDTQYF
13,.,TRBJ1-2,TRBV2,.,TGTGCCAGCAGTGGGACCTGGAACTATGGCTACACCTTC,CASSGTWNYGYTF
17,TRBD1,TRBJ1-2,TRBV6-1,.,TGTGCCAGCAGTGAACCCGGGACAGGGGGTATAAACTATGGCTACACCTTC,CASSEPGTGGINYGYTF
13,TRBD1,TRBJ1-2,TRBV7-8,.,TGTGCCAGCAGCCAGGACAGGACCTATGGCTACACCTTC,CASSQDRTYGYTF
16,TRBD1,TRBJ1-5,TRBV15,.,TGTGCCACCAGCCGGGGGGGACAGGGAACGAATCAGCCCCAGCATTTT,CATSRGGQGTNQPQHF
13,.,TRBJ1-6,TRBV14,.,TGTGCCAGCAGCCAGTTCGTTGGGTCACCCCTCCACTTT,CASSQFVGSPLHF
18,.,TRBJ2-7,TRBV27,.,TGTGCCAGCAGTTTAGAATATCGGCAGACCCCCCATACCTACGAGCAGTACTTC,CASSLEYRQTPHTYEQYF
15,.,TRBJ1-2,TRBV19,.,TGTGCCAGTACCCAGACTACCCTAAGGGGAACTGGCTACACCTTC,CASTQTTLRGTGYTF
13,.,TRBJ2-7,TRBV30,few,TGTGCCTGGAGTTTCGGACCCGCAGGCGAGCAGTACTTC,CAWSFGPAGEQYF
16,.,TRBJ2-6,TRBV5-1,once,TGCGCCAGCAGCTTGGCAGTCCTCTCTGGGGCCAACGTCCTGACTTTC,CASSLAVLSGANVLTF
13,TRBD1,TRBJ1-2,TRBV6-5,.,TGTGCCAGCAGTCCGACAGGGCTCTATGGCTACACCTTC,CASSPTGLYGYTF
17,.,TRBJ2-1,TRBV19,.,TGTGCCAGTAGTATGCGGAGACAGCCGAGCTCCTACAATGAGCAGTTCTTC,CASSMRRQPSSYNEQFF
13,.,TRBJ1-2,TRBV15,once,TGTGCCACCAGCAGAGAAAGGGGCAGTGGCTACACCTTC,CATSRERGSGYTF
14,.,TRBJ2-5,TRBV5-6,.,TGTGCCAGCACTGATCTTGGGCAGCAAGAGACCCAGTACTTC,CASTDLGQQETQYF
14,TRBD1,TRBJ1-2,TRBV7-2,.,TGTGCCAGCAGCTTAGGACAGGGGGCATATGGCTACACCTTC,CASSLGQGAYGYTF
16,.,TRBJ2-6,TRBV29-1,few,TGCAGCGTCCAGGGGGTTAGCGGGGTTGGGGCCAACGTCCTGACTTTC,CSVQGVSGVGANVLTF
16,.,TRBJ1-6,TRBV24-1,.,TGTGCCACCAGTGATTTGCGAACAGGGTCGAATTCACCCCTCCACTTT,CATSDLRTGSNSPLHF
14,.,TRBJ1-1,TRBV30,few,TGTGCCTGGAGTGTCGCCGACAGATATACTGAAGCTTTCTTT,CAWSVADRYTEAFF
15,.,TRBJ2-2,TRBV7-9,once,TGTGCCAGCAGCTTTAGCGGCAGGGGCACCGGGGAGCTGTTTTTT,CASSFSGRGTGELFF
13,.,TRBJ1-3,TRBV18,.,TGTGCCAGCTCACCACCGAATGGAAACACCATATATTTT,CASSPPNGNTIYF